Shown below are 27 T cell receptor beta chains from a single sample sequenced in a study of CD8+ T cells in alopecia areata. Once RNA had been extracted, it was reverse transcribed into cDNA to act as the sequencing template. TCRdb keeps only in-frame clones here, not all; method: immunoSEQ multiplex PCR. The table records about 250,000 clones, approximately 60% of them present only once. The treatment here: oral pan-JAK inhibitor, 5-10 mg twice daily. The sequencing here drew on CD4+ T cells sorted from blood, taken at approximately week 52, from a patient treated with tofacitinib. Every receptor here comes from a human donor with alopecia areata.

The V call is TRBV25-1, the J call TRBJ2-5; D is unclear. The V gene's germline CDR1 is MGHDK and CDR2 SYGVNS. The CDR3 is 14 residues long. Trimming took 3 bases from V and 1 from J, leaving 9 bases between them. DNA of the CDR3: TGTGCCAGCAGTGACCCGGGCGTCCAAGAGACCCAGTACTTC. This encodes CASSDPGVQETQYF.

The rearrangement uses TRBV15 and TRBJ2-5; D perhaps matches TRBD2 (7 bases). Trimming took 1 base from V and 5 from J, leaving 14 bases between them. CDR3 length: 15 residues. Germline CDR1 and CDR2: LNHNV and YYDKDF (reference sequence). The DNA for the CDR3 is TGTGCCACCAGCAGAGTGACCAGGGGAGGGGAGACCCAGTACTTC. This gives the protein CATSRVTRGGETQYF.

The chain uses TRBV18 and TRBJ1-4, with 8 nucleotides matching TRBD1. Germline-derived CDR1 and CDR2 are KGHSH and LQKENI. This CDR3 comprises 15 residues. The V gene end was trimmed by 6 bases and the J gene end by 0 bases; junction bases not matched to a gene: 3. The CDR3 nucleotides are TGTGCCAGCTCCCCGGACAGGGCAACTAATGAAAAACTGTTTTTT. This codes for CASSPDRATNEKLFF.

This chain joins TRBV27 and TRBJ2-1; 7 bases map to TRBD1. This CDR3 has 19 amino acids. J gave up 5 bases and V 3 bases, and 19 bases lay outside the gene matches. The V gene's germline CDR1 is MNHEY and CDR2 SMNVEV (reference sequence). In DNA, the CDR3 is TGTGCCAGCAGTTTTCGAGGGGACAGAGGTCGTTTAGGCAACAATGAGCAGTTCTTC. Residues: CASSFRGDRGRLGNNEQFF.

V usage is TRBV30 and J usage is TRBJ2-1; TRBD1 might be the D (6 bases). The CDR3 contains 13 residues. Trimming shortened V by 0 bases and J by 7 bases, and 10 bases separated the two germline ends. The germline V gene encodes CDR1 GTSNPN and CDR2 SVGIG (reference sequence). The chain's CDR3 is CAWSVGRGNEQFF. The CDR3 nucleotides are TGTGCCTGGAGTGTCGGCAGGGGAAATGAGCAGTTCTTC.

CDR3 sequence (DNA): TGTGCCAGCCGGGACAGCCACAATGAGCAGTTCTTC. Amino acids: CASRDSHNEQFF. The chain combines TRBV6-5 with TRBJ2-1, with 7 bases fitting TRBD1. Germline loops: CDR1 MNHEY, CDR2 SVGAGI. CDR3 size: 12 residues. Trimming at V came to 8 bases and at J to 5 bases, leaving 3 bases not matched to a gene.

The chain links TRBV27 to TRBJ2-7; 9 nucleotides align to TRBD2. Unmatched junction bases numbered 9, after V lost 5 bases and J lost 4 bases. From germline, CDR1 is MNHEY and CDR2 SMNVEV (reference sequence). This CDR3 region has 15 residues. In DNA, the CDR3 is TGTGCCAGCAGTGGATTAGGCGGGGGGGAGTACGAGCAGTACTTC. It encodes CASSGLGGGEYEQYF.

V is TRBV4-2 and J is TRBJ2-3, with D possibly matching TRBD2 (6 bases). The V gene lost 1 base and the J gene lost 2 bases, with 13 bases spanning the gap. CDR3 length: 16 residues. CDR1 and CDR2 from the germline V gene are LGHNA and YNFKEQ. As DNA, the CDR3 is TGTGCCAGCAGCCAAGTGCCCGGGAGCCCCACAGATACGCAGTATTTT. It translates to CASSQVPGSPTDTQYF.

V is TRBV29-1 and J is TRBJ2-1; D remains ambiguous. CDR1 SQVTM and CDR2 ANQGSEA come from the germline V gene. This CDR3 is 13 amino acids long. The ends were cut back, 8 bases at V and 5 bases at J, with 16 bases in the middle. DNA for the CDR3: TGCAGCTCTCAATCCCAGGCCCACAATGAGCAGTTCTTC. Translation: CSSQSQAHNEQFF.

The chain carries TRBV5-1 and TRBJ2-1; D is possibly TRBD1 (5 bases). The V gene's germline CDR1 is SGHRS and CDR2 YFSETQ. The CDR3 totals 15 residues. V gave up 4 bases and J gave up 0 bases, with 11 bases separating them. CDR3 DNA: TGCGCCAGCAGCCCCGACAGTTACTCCTACAATGAGCAGTTCTTC. It encodes CASSPDSYSYNEQFF.

The V and J genes are TRBV29-1 and TRBJ2-5, with D hard to call. Germline lookup yields CDR1 SQVTM and CDR2 ANQGSEA. This CDR3 has 11 residues. V dropped 8 bases and J dropped 2 bases, with 9 bases sitting between them. The CDR3 nucleotides read TGCAGCTTTGGGATTCAAGAGACCCAGTACTTC. Protein product: CSFGIQETQYF.

The V gene is TRBV2, the J gene TRBJ1-5; TRBD1 matches at 8 bases. CDR1 is SNHLY, CDR2 FYNNEI, per germline. V lost 4 bases and J lost 10; bases outside the gene matches: 9. This CDR3 is 14 amino acids long. The CDR3 sequence: CASSVGQAIFPQHF. The CDR3 DNA reads as TGTGCCAGCAGTGTGGGACAGGCGATATTTCCCCAGCATTTT.

This chain uses TRBV30 with TRBJ1-4, with D hard to call. CDR1 is GTSNPN and CDR2 is SVGIG in the germline V gene (reference sequence). The CDR3 totals 11 residues. Trimming left V 4 bases short and J 8 bases short, with 8 bases between. The CDR3 sequence: CAWMGDEKLFF. CDR3 DNA sequence: TGTGCCTGGATGGGTGACGAAAAACTGTTTTTT.

This clone was recorded a few times. DNA of the CDR3: TGTGCCAGCAGCGTATCTTTTTCGTGGGATCAGCCCCAGCATTTT. Protein sequence: CASSVSFSWDQPQHF. The chain is built from TRBV9 and TRBJ1-5; no clear D gene. The CDR3 length is 15 residues. V was cut by 1 base and J by 5 bases, with 13 bases left in between. Germline V CDR1 and CDR2: SGDLS, YYNGEE.

This CDR3 reads CAWENGSGGYEQYF. CDR3 coding DNA: TGTGCCTGGGAGAACGGTAGCGGGGGCTACGAGCAGTACTTC. The gene calls are TRBV30 and TRBJ2-7, with 9 bases fitting TRBD2. J lost 3 bases, V lost 5 bases, and 8 bases had no gene match. CDR3 length: 14 residues. Germline-derived CDR1 and CDR2 are GTSNPN and SVGIG (reference sequence).

A word on this clone: A junction boundary mismatches the germline segment, possibly from a read error. The CDR3 region is CASSRGQQETQYF. CDR3 nucleotide sequence: TGTGCTAGCAGCAGGGGACAGCAAGAGACCCAGTACTTC. The chain joins TRBV7-7 to TRBJ2-5, with 7 bases fitting TRBD1. The CDR3 is 13 amino acids. The germline V gene encodes CDR1 SSHAT and CDR2 FNYEAQ (reference sequence).

This clone was seen a few times. The chain is built from TRBV29-1 and TRBJ2-1; the D gene is possibly TRBD2 (5 bases). Per germline, CDR1 SQVTM and CDR2 ANQGSEA. V was clipped by 4 bases and J by 8 bases, with 12 bases between them. The CDR3 extends over 12 amino acids. As DNA, the CDR3 is TGCAGCGTTGCGGCGGGCGAGCATGAGCAGTTCTTC. Translating it yields CSVAAGEHEQFF.

The chain employs TRBV4-3 and TRBJ1-5, with no clear D. Germline lookup yields CDR1 LGHNA and CDR2 YSLEER. V lost 1 base to trimming and J lost 3 bases, with 10 bases between them. This CDR3 is 15 amino acids long. The CDR3 loop is CASSQGRRNNQPQHF. CDR3 bases: TGCGCCAGCAGCCAAGGACGCCGGAACAATCAGCCCCAGCATTTT.

The CDR3 DNA sequence: TGTGCCGGGGGGTCCCCGAACACCGGGGAGCTGTTTTTT. Translating it yields CAGGSPNTGELFF. The chain uses TRBV30 and TRBJ2-2; possible D gene TRBD2, 6 bases. The CDR3 totals 13 residues. The germline gives CDR1 GTSNPN, CDR2 SVGIG (reference sequence). Trimming pared 8 bases from V and 0 bases from J, leaving 10 bases between.

A few counts support this clone. This chain links TRBV9 with TRBJ2-3, with 9 bases lining up with TRBD2. Losses at the gene ends were 4 bases for V and 4 bases for J; bases not matched to a gene: 7. Germline CDR1 and CDR2: SGDLS and YYNGEE. CDR3 length equals 15 residues. The DNA of the CDR3 is TGTGCCAGCAGCCCCCTGGCGGGGGGGCCAGATACGCAGTATTTT. Translating it yields CASSPLAGGPDTQYF.

This clone was found a few times. The CDR3 nucleotides are TGCAGCGCCCAAGGGGGCGCGCATGGCTACACCTTC. This codes for CSAQGGAHGYTF. This chain joins TRBV29-1 and TRBJ1-2, with 7 bases aligning to TRBD1. The ends lost 7 bases at V and 6 bases at J; junction bases unmatched: 8. This CDR3 has 12 amino acids. CDR1 SQVTM and CDR2 ANQGSEA come from the germline V gene.

J is TRBJ1-5 and V is TRBV30; D remains unclear. V was trimmed by 1 base and J by 3 bases, leaving 7 bases between them. This CDR3 spans 13 amino acids. Germline V gives CDR1 GTSNPN, CDR2 SVGIG (reference sequence). The CDR3: CAWSGTDNQPQHF. DNA of the CDR3: TGTGCCTGGAGTGGCACAGACAATCAGCCCCAGCATTTT. The whole variable domain, filled in from reference TRBV30 and TRBJ1-5, reads SQTIHQWPATLVQPVGSPLSLECTVEGTSNPNLYWYRQAAGRGLQLLFYSVGIGQISSEVPQNLSASRPQDRQFILSSKKLLLSDSGFYLCAWSGTDNQPQHFGDGTRLSIL.

The chain combines TRBV29-1 with TRBJ2-3; D could derive from TRBD1 or TRBD2 (5 bases each). CDR1 is SQVTM, CDR2 ANQGSEA, per germline. The CDR3 contains 16 residues. The V gene lost 4 bases and the J gene lost 5 bases, with 22 bases spanning the gap. The CDR3, as DNA: TGCAGCGTTGCCGGTGGGGAGACAGAGTTCGGAGATACGCAGTATTTT. This translates into CSVAGGETEFGDTQYF.

This clone has more than one count but fewer than ten. This chain joins TRBV5-6 and TRBJ2-7; the D is unclear. This CDR3 has 11 amino acids. Germline values: CDR1 SGHDT, CDR2 YYEEEE. Trimming removed 3 bases from V and 4 bases from J, with 5 bases in between. DNA of the CDR3: TGTGCCAGCAGCTACCAATACGAGCAGTACTTC. Its protein is CASSYQYEQYF.

This clone was seen a few times. The rearrangement links TRBV29-1 to TRBJ2-3; 8 bases line up with TRBD1. This CDR3 has 14 residues. J gave up 2 bases and V 8 bases, and 9 bases lay outside the gene matches. The germline V gene encodes CDR1 SQVTM and CDR2 ANQGSEA. The CDR3 is CSSSGTGLTDTQYF. DNA for the CDR3: TGCAGCTCATCCGGGACAGGCCTCACAGATACGCAGTATTTT.

The chain has TRBV2 and TRBJ2-7; 11 positions agree with TRBD1. CDR1 SNHLY and CDR2 FYNNEI come from the germline V gene. The CDR3 extends over 15 amino acids. Trimming at V came to 6 bases and at J to 4 bases, leaving 8 bases not matched to a gene. CDR3 sequence (DNA): TGTGCCAGCAGAAACCGGACAGGGGGCCTATACGAGCAGTACTTC. This sequence encodes CASRNRTGGLYEQYF.

The chain combines TRBV2 with TRBJ2-7; TRBD2 is a possible D gene (5 bases). The CDR3 has 14 amino acids. Per germline, CDR1 SNHLY and CDR2 FYNNEI. Trimming stripped 3 bases from V and 3 bases from J, with 12 bases between. The DNA of the CDR3 is TGTGCCAGCAGTGAGCGGGTAGCGATCTACGAGCAGTACTTC. Its protein product is CASSERVAIYEQYF. Complete variable domain (other parts from reference TRBV2 and TRBJ2-7): EPEVTQTPSHQVTQMGQEVILRCVPISNHLYFYWYRQILGQKVEFLVSFYNNEISEKSEIFDDQFSVERPDGSNFTLKIRSTKLEDSAMYFCASSERVAIYEQYFGPGTRLTVT.